Listed here are 6 T cell receptor beta chains from one sample, sequenced in a study of T cell repertoires in ileal Crohn's disease. Time point reported: neoterminal ileum biopsy at postoperative endoscopy, about 6 months after surgery. The assay was immunoSEQ multiplex PCR, and TCRdb's table has in-frame clones only and misses some. The sample has about 4,500 clones; around four fifths are singletons. The sequencing sample was made of ileal tissue. These receptors originate from an adult with Crohn's disease.

This clone has a single count. In DNA form, the CDR3 reads TGTGCCAGCAGCTTAGGTGGGTTCCGCAATCAGCCCCAGCATTTT. As protein: CASSLGGFRNQPQHF. This chain uses TRBV7-9 with TRBJ1-5; D gene ambiguous. This CDR3 has 15 residues. The V gene's germline CDR1 is SEHNR and CDR2 FQNEAQ (reference sequence). Trimming took off 1 base at V and 2 bases at J, with 9 bases between the two ends. Drawing the rest from reference TRBV7-9 and TRBJ1-5, the complete variable domain is DTGVSQNPRHKITKRGQNVTFRCDPISEHNRLYWYRQTLGQGPEFLTYFQNEAQLEKSRLLSDRFSAERPKGSFSTLEIQRTEQGDSAMYLCASSLGGFRNQPQHFGDGTRLSIL.

This clone was observed a single time. Written as DNA, the CDR3 is TGTGCCAGCAGCTCTGGACAGGGGCCTGAAGCTTTCTTT. Translation: CASSSGQGPEAFF. This chain uses TRBV7-6 with TRBJ1-1; 9 nucleotides match TRBD1. CDR3 size: 13 residues. Germline assignment: CDR1 SGHVS and CDR2 FNYEAQ. The trim removed 4 bases at V and 6 bases at J, leaving 3 bases unmatched.

The chain uses TRBV2 and TRBJ1-2; perhaps TRBD1 as D (5 bases). With 2 bases removed from V and 7 bases from J, the gap between germline ends came to 14 bases. Germline V CDR1 and CDR2: SNHLY, FYNNEI. This CDR3 has 14 amino acids. The CDR3 DNA reads as TGTGCCAGCAGTGAACGGGCAGGGAGGAGTGGCTACACCTTC. It specifies CASSERAGRSGYTF.

V usage is TRBV7-8 and J usage is TRBJ2-1; D is uncertain. V lost 4 bases and J 2 bases, leaving 6 bases between the germline ends. Germline lookup yields CDR1 SGHVS and CDR2 FQNEAQ. This CDR3 spans 13 amino acids. In nucleotides, the CDR3 is TGTGCCAGCAGCTCCTCCCCCTACAATGAGCAGTTCTTC. Encoded protein: CASSSSPYNEQFF.

The DNA for the CDR3 is TGTGCCAGCAGCGTAGGTAGCGGGAGTGGGGAGACCCAGTACTTC. This encodes CASSVGSGSGETQYF. V gene TRBV9 combines with J gene TRBJ2-5, with TRBD2 matching 9 bases. The CDR3 is 15 amino acids. Germline V gene sequence: CDR1 SGDLS, CDR2 YYNGEE. V lost 0 bases, J lost 5 bases, and 5 bases stayed unmatched.

This chain connects TRBV27 to TRBJ2-2; 12 bases are shared with TRBD2. CDR3 length: 15 residues. Trimming removed 3 bases from V and 7 bases from J; junction bases left unmatched: 3. Germline V lookup: CDR1 MNHEY, CDR2 SMNVEV (reference sequence). For the CDR3, the DNA is TGTGCCAGCAGTTTCGCTAGCGGGAGGGTCGGGGAGCTGTTTTTT. The encoded protein is CASSFASGRVGELFF.